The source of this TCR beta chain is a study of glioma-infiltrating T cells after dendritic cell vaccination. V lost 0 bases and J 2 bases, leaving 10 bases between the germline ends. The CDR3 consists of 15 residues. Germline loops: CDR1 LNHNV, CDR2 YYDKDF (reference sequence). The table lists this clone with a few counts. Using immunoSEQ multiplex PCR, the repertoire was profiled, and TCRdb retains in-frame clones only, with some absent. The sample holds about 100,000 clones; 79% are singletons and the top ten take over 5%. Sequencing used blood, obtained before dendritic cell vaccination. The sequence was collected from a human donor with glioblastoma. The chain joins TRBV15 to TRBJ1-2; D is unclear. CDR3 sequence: CATSRDPTGNYGYTF. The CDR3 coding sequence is TGTGCCACCAGCAGAGATCCCACGGGGAACTATGGCTACACCTTC.